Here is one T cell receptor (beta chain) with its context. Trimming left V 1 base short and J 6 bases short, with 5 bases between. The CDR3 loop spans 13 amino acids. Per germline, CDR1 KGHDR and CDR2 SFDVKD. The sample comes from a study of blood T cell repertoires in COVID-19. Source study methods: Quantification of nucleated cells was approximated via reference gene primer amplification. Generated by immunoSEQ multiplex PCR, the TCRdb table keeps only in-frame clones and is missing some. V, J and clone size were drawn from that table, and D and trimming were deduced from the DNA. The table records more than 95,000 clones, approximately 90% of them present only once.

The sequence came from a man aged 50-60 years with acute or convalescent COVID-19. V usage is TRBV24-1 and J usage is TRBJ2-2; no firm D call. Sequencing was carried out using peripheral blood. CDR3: CATSDFSPGELFF. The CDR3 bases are TGTGCCACCAGTGATTTTTCTCCCGGGGAGCTGTTTTTT.